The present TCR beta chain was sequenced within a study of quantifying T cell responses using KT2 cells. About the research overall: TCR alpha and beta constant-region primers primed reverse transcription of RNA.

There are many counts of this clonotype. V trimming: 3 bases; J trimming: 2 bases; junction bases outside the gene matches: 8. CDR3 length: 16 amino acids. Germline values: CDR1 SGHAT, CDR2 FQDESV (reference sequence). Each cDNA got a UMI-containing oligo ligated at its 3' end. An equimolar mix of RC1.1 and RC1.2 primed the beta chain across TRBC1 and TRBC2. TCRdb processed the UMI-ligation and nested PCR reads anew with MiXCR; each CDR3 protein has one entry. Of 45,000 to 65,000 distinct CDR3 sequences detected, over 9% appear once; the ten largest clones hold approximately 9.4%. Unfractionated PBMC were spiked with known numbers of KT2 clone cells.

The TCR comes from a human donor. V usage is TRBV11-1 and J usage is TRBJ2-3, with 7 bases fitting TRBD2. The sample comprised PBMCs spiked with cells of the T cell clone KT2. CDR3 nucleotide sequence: TGTGCCAGCAGCTTCGGGGGGTCGACACACACAGATACGCAGTATTTT. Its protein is CASSFGGSTHTDTQYF.